This T cell receptor (beta chain) was captured in a study of blood T cell repertoires in COVID-19. Study-level background: Spain, Italy and the United States supplied samples that represented acute and convalescent COVID-19. PBMCs, B-cell-depleted T cells, or T cells were the source of the cDNA or gDNA that made up the material.

How the authors handled the data: Reference gene primer amplification in the assay estimated nucleated cell counts. Assay: immunoSEQ multiplex PCR; the TCRdb copy retains only in-frame clones and omits some. V and J calls and clone size are those listed in that table; D and trimming were worked out from the DNA. Seen here are 180,000 or so clones, roughly 84% observed once, and the top ten hold over 6.5%. This clone was recorded a few times. The CDR3 is 15 amino acids. Germline-derived CDR1 and CDR2 are KGHSH and LQKENI. V was shortened by 4 bases and J by 0 bases, with 12 bases between the two germline ends. Resolution of symptoms, clearance, or two negative PCRs was present in recovered Cohort 3 donors.

Material for sequencing was PBMCs or T cells enriched from blood (not recorded which). J is TRBJ1-1 and V is TRBV18; D unclear. The TCR was taken from a man aged 35 to 55 who had recovered from COVID-19. The CDR3, as DNA: TGTGCCAGCTCACTCAACAGCGGAGTGAACACTGAAGCTTTCTTT. Translated: CASSLNSGVNTEAFF.